The clone carrying this T cell receptor (beta chain) was seen only once. Its antigen is unidentified. Trimming pared 5 bases from V and 5 bases from J, leaving 16 bases between. In germline, CDR1 is PRHDT, CDR2 FYEKMQ (reference sequence). This CDR3 has 14 residues. The sample is drawn from a study of long-term antiretroviral therapy in people with HIV. Study outcomes and limitations: Blood sampling spanned 2004 to 2017, possibly under older ART regimens.

They ran version v3.0 of the immunoSEQ assay at survey level. Assay used: immunoSEQ multiplex PCR; TCRdb lists only in-frame clones, some missing. This table has approximately 33,000 clones, roughly 85% appearing once. This clonotype was sampled from a man younger than 35 with HIV. The J gene is TRBJ2-7, the V gene TRBV13; possibly TRBD1 or TRBD2 for D (8 bases each). This specimen was unsorted PBMCs, taken 0.4 years before starting antiretroviral therapy. The CDR3 DNA reads as TGTGCCAGCAGCCGGGGGGGACAGGCGCACGAGCAGTACTTC. It is translated as CASSRGGQAHEQYF.